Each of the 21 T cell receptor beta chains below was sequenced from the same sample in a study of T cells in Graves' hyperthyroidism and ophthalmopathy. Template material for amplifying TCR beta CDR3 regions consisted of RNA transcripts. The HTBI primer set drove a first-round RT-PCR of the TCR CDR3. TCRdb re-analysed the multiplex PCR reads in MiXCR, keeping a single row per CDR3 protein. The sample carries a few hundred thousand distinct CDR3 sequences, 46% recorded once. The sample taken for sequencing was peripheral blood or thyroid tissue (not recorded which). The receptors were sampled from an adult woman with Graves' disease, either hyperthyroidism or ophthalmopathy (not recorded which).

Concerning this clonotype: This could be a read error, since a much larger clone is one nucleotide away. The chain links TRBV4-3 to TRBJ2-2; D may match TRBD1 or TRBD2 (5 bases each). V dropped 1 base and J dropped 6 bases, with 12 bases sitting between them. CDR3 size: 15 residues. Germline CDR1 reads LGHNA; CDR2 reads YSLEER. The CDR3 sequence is CASSQARRDAGELFF. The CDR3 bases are TGCGCCAGCAGCCAAGCTCGACGGGACGCCGGGGAGCTGTTTTTT.

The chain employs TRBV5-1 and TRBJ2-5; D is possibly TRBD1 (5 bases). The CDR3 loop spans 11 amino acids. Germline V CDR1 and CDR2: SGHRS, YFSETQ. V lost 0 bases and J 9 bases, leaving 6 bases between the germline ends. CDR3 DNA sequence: TGCGCCAGCAGCTTGGAGGGGCCCCAGTACTTC. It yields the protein CASSLEGPQYF.

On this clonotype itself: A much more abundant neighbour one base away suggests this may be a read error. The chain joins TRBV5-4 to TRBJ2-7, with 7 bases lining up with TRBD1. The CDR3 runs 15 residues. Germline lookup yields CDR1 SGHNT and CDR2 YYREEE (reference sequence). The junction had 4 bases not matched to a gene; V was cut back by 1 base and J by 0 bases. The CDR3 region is CASSLTGAPSYEQYF. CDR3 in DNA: TGTGCCAGCAGCTTGACAGGGGCCCCCTCCTACGAGCAGTACTTC.

The CDR3: CSVTLAQGETQYF. DNA of the CDR3: TGCAGCGTTACTCTAGCACAGGGAGAGACCCAGTACTTC. V gene TRBV29-1 combines with J gene TRBJ2-5; tentative D call: TRBD1 (6 bases). Germline V CDR1 and CDR2: SQVTM, ANQGSEA. Trimming took 5 bases from V and 4 from J, leaving 14 bases between them. The CDR3 runs 13 residues.

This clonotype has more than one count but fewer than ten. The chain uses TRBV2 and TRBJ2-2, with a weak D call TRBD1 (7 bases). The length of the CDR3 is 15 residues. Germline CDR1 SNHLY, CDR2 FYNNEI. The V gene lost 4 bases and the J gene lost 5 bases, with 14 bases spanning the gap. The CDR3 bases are TGTGCCAGCAGTGGGCAGGGGGGTCCGACCGGGGAGCTGTTTTTT. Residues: CASSGQGGPTGELFF.

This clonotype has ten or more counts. The CDR3 bases are TGTGCCAGCAGTTTTGGGGGAGGGCCGTGGGAGCAGTACTTC. Encoded protein: CASSFGGGPWEQYF. The chain has TRBV12-3 or TRBV12-4 and TRBJ2-7; 7 nucleotides align to TRBD2. Unmatched junction bases numbered 9, after V lost 3 bases and J lost 7 bases. The CDR3 runs 14 residues.

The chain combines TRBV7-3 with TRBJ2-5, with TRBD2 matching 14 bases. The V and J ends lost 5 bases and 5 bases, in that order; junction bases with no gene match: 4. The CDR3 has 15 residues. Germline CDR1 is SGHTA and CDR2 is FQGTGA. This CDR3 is CASSMGLAGAETQYF. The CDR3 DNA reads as TGTGCCAGCAGCATGGGACTAGCGGGAGCGGAGACCCAGTACTTC.

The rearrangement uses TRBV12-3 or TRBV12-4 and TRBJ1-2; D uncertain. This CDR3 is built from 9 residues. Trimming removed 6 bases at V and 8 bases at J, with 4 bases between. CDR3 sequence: CASSWGYTF. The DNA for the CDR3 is TGTGCCAGCAGCTGGGGCTACACCTTC.

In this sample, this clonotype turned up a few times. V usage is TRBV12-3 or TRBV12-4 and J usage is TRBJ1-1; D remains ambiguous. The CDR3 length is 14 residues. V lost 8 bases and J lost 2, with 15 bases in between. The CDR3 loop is CASVGVRGNTEAFF. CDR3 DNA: TGTGCCAGCGTCGGGGTTCGCGGAAACACTGAAGCTTTCTTT.

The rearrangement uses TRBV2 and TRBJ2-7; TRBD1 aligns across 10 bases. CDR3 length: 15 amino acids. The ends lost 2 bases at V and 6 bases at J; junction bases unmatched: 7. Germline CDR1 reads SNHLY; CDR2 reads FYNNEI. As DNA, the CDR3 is TGTGCCAGCAGTGAATTCGGGACAGGGGCCCCCGAGCAGTACTTC. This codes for CASSEFGTGAPEQYF.

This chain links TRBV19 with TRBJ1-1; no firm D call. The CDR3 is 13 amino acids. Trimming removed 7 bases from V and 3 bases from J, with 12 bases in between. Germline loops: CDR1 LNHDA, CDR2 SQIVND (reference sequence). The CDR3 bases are TGTGCCAGTAACAACAGATTATACACTGAAGCTTTCTTT. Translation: CASNNRLYTEAFF.

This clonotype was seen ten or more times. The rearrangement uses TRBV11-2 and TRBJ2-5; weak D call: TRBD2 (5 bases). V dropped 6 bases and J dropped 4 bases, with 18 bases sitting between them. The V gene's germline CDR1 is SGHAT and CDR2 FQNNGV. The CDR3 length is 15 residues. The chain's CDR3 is CASSGGLAVIETQYF. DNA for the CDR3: TGTGCCAGCAGTGGTGGGCTAGCCGTAATAGAGACCCAGTACTTC. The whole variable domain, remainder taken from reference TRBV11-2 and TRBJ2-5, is EAGVAQSPRYKIIEKRQSVAFWCNPISGHATLYWYQQILGQGPKLLIQFQNNGVVDDSQLPKDRFSAERLKGVDSTLKIQPAKLEDSAVYLCASSGGLAVIETQYFGPGTRLLVL.

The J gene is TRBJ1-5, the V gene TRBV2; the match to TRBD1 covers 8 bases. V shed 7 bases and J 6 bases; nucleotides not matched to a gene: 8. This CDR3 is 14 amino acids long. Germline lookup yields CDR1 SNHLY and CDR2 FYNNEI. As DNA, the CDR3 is TGTGCCAGCATCCAGGGGACAGGCATTCAGCCCCAGCATTTT. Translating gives CASIQGTGIQPQHF.

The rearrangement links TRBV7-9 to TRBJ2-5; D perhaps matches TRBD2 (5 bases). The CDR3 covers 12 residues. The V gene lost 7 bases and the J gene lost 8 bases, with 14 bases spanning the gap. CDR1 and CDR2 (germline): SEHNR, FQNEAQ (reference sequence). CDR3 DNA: TGTGCCAGCACCAACGACCCGGGAACCCAGTACTTC. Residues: CASTNDPGTQYF.

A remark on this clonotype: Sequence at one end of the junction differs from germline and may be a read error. In DNA form, the CDR3 reads TGCAGCGTTGAAAGACAGGGTACCGGGGAGCTGCTTTTT. This translates into CSVERQGTGELLF. V is TRBV29-1 and J is TRBJ2-2, with 7 bases lining up with TRBD1. The CDR3 covers 13 residues. Looked up from germline, CDR1 is SQVTM and CDR2 is ANQGSEA.

Here the CDR3 reads CATSGVSETQYF. Here the CDR3 DNA reads TGTGCCACCTCAGGGGTTTCAGAGACCCAGTACTTC. J is TRBJ2-5 and V is TRBV2, with D possibly TRBD1 on 6 matching bases. The CDR3 has 12 residues. Per germline, CDR1 SNHLY and CDR2 FYNNEI. V lost 10 bases and J 4 bases, leaving 13 bases between the germline ends.

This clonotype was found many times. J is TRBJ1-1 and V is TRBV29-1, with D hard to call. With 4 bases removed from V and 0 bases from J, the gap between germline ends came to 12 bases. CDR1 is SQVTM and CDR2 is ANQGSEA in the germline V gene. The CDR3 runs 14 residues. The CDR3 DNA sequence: TGCAGCGTTGTTCCGGTGAAGATGAACACTGAAGCTTTCTTT. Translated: CSVVPVKMNTEAFF.

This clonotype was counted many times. The CDR3 nucleotides are TGTGCCACCAGGGGGCCAGCCGGAGGGCTGTTTTTT. Its protein product is CATRGPAGGLFF. V is TRBV15 and J is TRBJ1-4; possibly TRBD1 for D (5 bases). Trimming removed 6 bases at V and 14 bases at J, with 16 bases between. Per the germline V gene, CDR1 is LNHNV and CDR2 is YYDKDF (reference sequence). CDR3 length: 12 residues.

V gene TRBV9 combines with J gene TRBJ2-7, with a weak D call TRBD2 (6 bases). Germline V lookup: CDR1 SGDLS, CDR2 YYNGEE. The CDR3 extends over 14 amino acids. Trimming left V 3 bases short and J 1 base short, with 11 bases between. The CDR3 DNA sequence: TGTGCCAGCAGCGGCGGGGACGGGTCCTACGAGCAGTACTTC. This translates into CASSGGDGSYEQYF.

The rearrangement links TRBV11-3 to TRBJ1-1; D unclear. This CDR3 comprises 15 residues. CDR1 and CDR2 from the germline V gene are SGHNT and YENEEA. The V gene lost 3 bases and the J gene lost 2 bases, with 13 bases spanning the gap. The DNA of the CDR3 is TGTGCCAGCAGCTTTGGCACAGCCGAAAACACTGAAGCTTTCTTT. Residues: CASSFGTAENTEAFF.

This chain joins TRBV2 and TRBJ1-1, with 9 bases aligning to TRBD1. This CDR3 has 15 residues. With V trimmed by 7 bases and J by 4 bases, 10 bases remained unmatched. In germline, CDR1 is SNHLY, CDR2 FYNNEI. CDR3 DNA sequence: TGTGCCAGCACGGTTGAGGGACAGGGTGGCACTGAAGCTTTCTTT. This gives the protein CASTVEGQGGTEAFF.